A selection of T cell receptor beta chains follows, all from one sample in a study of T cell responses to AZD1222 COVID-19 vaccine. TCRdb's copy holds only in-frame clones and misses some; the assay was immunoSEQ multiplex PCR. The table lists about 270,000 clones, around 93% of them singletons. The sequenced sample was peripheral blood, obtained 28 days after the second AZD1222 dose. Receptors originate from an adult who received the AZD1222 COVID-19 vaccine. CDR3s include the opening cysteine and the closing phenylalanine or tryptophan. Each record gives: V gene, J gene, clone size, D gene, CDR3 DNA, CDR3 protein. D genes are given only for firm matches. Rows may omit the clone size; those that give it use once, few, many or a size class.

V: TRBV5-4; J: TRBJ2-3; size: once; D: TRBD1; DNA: TGTGCCAGCAGCCAGACAGGGGGCAGAGATACGCAGTATTTT; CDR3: CASSQTGGRDTQYF
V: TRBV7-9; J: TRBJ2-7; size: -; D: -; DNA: TGTGCCAGCAGCTCAGCTACCCCTACAGGGCCGATCTACGAGCAGTACTTC; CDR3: CASSSATPTGPIYEQYF
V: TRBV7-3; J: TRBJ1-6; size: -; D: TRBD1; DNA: TGTGCCAGCAGCTCGGGACAGAGCGGTTCACCCCTCCACTTT; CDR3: CASSSGQSGSPLHF
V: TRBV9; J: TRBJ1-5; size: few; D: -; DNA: TGTGCCAGCAGCGTAGGGGAAGGGGCTCAGCCCCAGCATTTT; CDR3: CASSVGEGAQPQHF
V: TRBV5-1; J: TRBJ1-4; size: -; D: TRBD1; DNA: TGCGCCAGCAGCAGACAGGGTGGAGAAAAACTGTTTTTT; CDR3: CASSRQGGEKLFF
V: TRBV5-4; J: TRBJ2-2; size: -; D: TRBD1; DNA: TGTGCCAGCAGCTTGGGACAGGGCACGGGCGGGGAGCTGTTTTTT; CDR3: CASSLGQGTGGELFF
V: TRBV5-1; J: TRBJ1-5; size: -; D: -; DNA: TGCGCCAGCAGCTTGGTCGGGGGGAATCAGCCCCAGCATTTT; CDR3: CASSLVGGNQPQHF
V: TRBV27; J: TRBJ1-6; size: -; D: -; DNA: TGTGCCAGCAGTTTCTATTCCAGGGGAGGTTCACCCCTCCACTTT; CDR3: CASSFYSRGGSPLHF
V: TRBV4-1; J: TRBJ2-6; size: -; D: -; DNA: TGCGCCAGCAGCCAAGCTCCCGGAGCAGGGAGCTCTGGGGCCAACGTCCTGACTTTC; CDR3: CASSQAPGAGSSGANVLTF
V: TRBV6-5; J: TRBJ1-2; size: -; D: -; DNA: TGTGCCAGCAGTTACAATCTATTTAGCTACACCTTC; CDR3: CASSYNLFSYTF
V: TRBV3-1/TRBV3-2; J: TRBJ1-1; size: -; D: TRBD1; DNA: TGTGCCAGCAGCCAAGGAGAGGGGGCGCAAACTGAAGCTTTCTTT; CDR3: CASSQGEGAQTEAFF
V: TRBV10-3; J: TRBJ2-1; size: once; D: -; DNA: TGTGCCATCAGTGAGACAGGTATGGAGGATGAGCAGTTCTTC; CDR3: CAISETGMEDEQFF
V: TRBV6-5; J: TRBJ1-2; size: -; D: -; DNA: TGTGCCAGCAGTAAGACGGGAAACTATGGCTACACCTTC; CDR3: CASSKTGNYGYTF
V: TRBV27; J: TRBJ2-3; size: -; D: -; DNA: TGTGCCAGCAGTCCCCTGGGACGCTATAGCACAGATACGCAGTATTTT; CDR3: CASSPLGRYSTDTQYF
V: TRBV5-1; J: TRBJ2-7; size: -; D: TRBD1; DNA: TGCGCCAGCAGGAACAGGGGGGAGTCCTACGAGCAGTACTTC; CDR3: CASRNRGESYEQYF
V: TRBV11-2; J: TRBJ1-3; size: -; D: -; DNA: TGTGCCAGCAGCTTAGTCCCTGCTAGAAACACCATATATTTT; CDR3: CASSLVPARNTIYF
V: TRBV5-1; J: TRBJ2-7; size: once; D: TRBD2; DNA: TGCGCCAGCAGCTTAAAAGCGGGGGGCTCAGAGCAGTACTTC; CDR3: CASSLKAGGSEQYF
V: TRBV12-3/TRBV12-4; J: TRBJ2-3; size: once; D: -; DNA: TGTGCCAGCAGTTTGTCTAGCACAGATACGCAGTATTTT; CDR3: CASSLSSTDTQYF
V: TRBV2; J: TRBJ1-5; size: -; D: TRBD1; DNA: TGTGCCAGCAGGGGAGGACAGGGGGTTCGTCAGCCCCAGCATTTT; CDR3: CASRGGQGVRQPQHF
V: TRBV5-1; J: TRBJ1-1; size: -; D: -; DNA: TGCGCCAGCAGCCCGGAGGGCAGAGTGAACACTGAAGCTTTCTTT; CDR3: CASSPEGRVNTEAFF
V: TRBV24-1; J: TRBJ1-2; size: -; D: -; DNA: TGTGCCACCAGTGACCCCCGGGGCCCGACCTATGGCTACACCTTC; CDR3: CATSDPRGPTYGYTF
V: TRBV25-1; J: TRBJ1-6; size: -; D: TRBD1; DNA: TGTGCCAGCAGTTCAGGACAGGGGAACGGGTCACCCCTCCACTTT; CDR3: CASSSGQGNGSPLHF
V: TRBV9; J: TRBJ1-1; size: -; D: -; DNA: TGTGCCAGCAGCCCCGGGAGTCAGGCCACTGAAGCTTTCTTT; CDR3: CASSPGSQATEAFF
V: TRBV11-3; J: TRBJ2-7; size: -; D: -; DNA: TGTGCCAGCAGCTTAAGGCAGGGCTACGAGCAGTACTTC; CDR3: CASSLRQGYEQYF
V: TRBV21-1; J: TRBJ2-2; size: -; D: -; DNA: TGTGCCAGCAGCAAAGGAGGGGGCTATCCGACCGGGGAGCTGTTTTTT; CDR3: CASSKGGGYPTGELFF
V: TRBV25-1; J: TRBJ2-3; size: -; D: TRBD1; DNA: TGTGCCAGCAGTGAAGACAGGGTTGGGGCAGATACGCAGTATTTT; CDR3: CASSEDRVGADTQYF
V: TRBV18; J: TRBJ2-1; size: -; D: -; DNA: TGTGCCAGCTCACCCAGGGCGAATGAGCAGTTCTTC; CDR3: CASSPRANEQFF
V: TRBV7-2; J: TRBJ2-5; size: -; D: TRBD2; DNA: TGTGCCAGCAGCTCTAGCGGGTGGAGAGAGACCCAGTACTTC; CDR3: CASSSSGWRETQYF
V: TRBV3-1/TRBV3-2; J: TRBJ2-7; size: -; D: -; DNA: TGTGCCAGCAGCCGATCAAGGGAGCAGTACTTC; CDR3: CASSRSREQYF
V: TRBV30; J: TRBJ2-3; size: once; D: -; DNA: TGTGCCGAGTCGGGCAGCACAGATACGCAGTATTTT; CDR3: CAESGSTDTQYF
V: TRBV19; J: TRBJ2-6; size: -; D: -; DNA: TGTGCCAGTAGGAGGCCTGGGGCCAACGTCCTGACTTTC; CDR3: CASRRPGANVLTF
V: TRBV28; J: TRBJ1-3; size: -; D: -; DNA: TGTGCCAGCAGTCCACAGGGAAGTGGAAACACCATATATTTT; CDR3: CASSPQGSGNTIYF
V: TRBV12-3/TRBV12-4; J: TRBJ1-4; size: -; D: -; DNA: TGTGCCAGCAGTTTCGCCAGTAATGAAAAACTGTTTTTT; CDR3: CASSFASNEKLFF
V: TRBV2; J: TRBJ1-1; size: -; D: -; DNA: TGTGCCAGCAGAAACACCCCTCGGGAAAGGATGGCTGAAGCTTTCTTT; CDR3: CASRNTPRERMAEAFF
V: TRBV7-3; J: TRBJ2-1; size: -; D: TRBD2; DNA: TGTGCCAGCAGCGCCCAGGGACTAGCTAATGAGCAGTTCTTC; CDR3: CASSAQGLANEQFF
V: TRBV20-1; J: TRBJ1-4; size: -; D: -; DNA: TGCAGTGCTAGTTCATGGGGTTGGGCAGGGAACGAAAAACTGTTTTTT; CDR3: CSASSWGWAGNEKLFF
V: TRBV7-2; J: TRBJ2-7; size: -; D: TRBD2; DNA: TGTGCCAGCAGCTCCGGGACTAGCGCTACCTACGAGCAGTACTTC; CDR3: CASSSGTSATYEQYF
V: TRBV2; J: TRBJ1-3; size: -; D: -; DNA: TGTGCCAGCATCCTAGATCTAGGAAACACCATATATTTT; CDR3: CASILDLGNTIYF
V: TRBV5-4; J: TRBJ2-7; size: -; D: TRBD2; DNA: TGTGCCAGCAGCCCGGGGACTAGAGCGTCCTACGAGCAGTACTTC; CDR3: CASSPGTRASYEQYF
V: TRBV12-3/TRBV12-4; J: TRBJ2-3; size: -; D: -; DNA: TGTGCCAGCAGTTTAGGGGCGGATACGCAGTATTTT; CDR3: CASSLGADTQYF
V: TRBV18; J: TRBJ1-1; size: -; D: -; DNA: TGTGCCAGCTCACCACTGCAGGGAAGGAACACTGAAGCTTTCTTT; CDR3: CASSPLQGRNTEAFF
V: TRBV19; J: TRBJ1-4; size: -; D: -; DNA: TGTGCCAGTAAGCCGGCGGGGGTTGCAACTAATGAAAAACTGTTTTTT; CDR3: CASKPAGVATNEKLFF
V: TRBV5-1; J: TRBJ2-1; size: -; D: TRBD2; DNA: TGCGCCAGCAGCCTACGCAGCGGGGGGGTCAATGAGCAGTTCTTC; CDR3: CASSLRSGGVNEQFF
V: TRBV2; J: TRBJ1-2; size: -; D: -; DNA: TGTGCCAGCAGTCGATACAGGGTAGCTAACTATGGCTACACCTTC; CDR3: CASSRYRVANYGYTF
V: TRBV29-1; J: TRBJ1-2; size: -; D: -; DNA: TGCAGCGTTCTATCGACGGGGGTGGGCTATGGCTACACCTTC; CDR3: CSVLSTGVGYGYTF
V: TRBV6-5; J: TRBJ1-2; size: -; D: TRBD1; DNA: TGTGCCAGCAGTATCACAGGGGACATCGGCTACACCTTC; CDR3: CASSITGDIGYTF
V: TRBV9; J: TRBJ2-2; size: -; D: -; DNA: TGTGCCAGCAGCGTCGGGGGAAACACCGGGGAGCTGTTTTTT; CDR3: CASSVGGNTGELFF
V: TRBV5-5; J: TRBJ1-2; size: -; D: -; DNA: TGTGCCAGCAGCTCCCGGCAGGGCGATGGCTACACCTTC; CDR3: CASSSRQGDGYTF
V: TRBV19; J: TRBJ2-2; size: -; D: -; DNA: TGTGCCAGTAGTAGCCAGGGGAGAGGGTCCGGGGAGCTGTTTTTT; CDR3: CASSSQGRGSGELFF
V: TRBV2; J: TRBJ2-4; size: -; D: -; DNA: TGTGCCAGCAGTGGCGAGGGAGGGGGAAACATTCAGTACTTC; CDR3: CASSGEGGGNIQYF
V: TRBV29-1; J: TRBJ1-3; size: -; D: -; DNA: TGCAGCGTTACAGGGCCCGCTGGAAACACCATATATTTT; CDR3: CSVTGPAGNTIYF
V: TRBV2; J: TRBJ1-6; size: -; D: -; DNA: TGTGCCAGCAGTGAGCGGACTAAGAATTCACCCCTCCACTTT; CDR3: CASSERTKNSPLHF